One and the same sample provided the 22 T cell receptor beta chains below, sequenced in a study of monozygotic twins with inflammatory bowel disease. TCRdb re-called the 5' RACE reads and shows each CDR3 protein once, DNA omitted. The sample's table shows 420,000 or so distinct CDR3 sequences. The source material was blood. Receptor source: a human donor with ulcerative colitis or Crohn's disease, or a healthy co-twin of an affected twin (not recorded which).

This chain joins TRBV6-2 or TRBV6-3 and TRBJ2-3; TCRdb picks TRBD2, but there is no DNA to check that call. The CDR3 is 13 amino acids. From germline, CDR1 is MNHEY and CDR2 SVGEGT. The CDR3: CASSYGDWSRQYF.

CDR3 protein: CASGQGNTGELFF. This chain connects TRBV19 to TRBJ2-2; TCRdb calls TRBD1, which cannot be checked without DNA. The CDR3 has 13 residues. CDR1 is LNHDA and CDR2 is SQIVND in the germline V gene (reference sequence).

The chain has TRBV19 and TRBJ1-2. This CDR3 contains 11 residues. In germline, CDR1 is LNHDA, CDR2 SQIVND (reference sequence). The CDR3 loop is CASTDLYGYTF.

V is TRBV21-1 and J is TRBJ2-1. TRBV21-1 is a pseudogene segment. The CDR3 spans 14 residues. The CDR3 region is CASPRELSYNEQFF.

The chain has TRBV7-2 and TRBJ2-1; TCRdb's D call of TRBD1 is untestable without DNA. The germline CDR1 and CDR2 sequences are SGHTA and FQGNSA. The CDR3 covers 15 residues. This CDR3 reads CASTPQIGGYNEQFF.

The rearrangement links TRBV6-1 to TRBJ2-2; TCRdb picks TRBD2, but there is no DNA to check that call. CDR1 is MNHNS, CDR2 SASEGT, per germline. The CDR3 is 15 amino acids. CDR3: CASSESVGGGGELFF.

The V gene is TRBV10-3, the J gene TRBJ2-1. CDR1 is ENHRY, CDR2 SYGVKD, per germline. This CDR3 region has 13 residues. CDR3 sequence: CAISDRTQGWQFF.

This CDR3 reads CAISARNGGYDEQFF. The rearrangement joins TRBV10-3 to TRBJ2-1; the TRBD1 assignment by TCRdb is unverifiable without DNA. Germline CDR1 is ENHRY and CDR2 is SYGVKD. This CDR3 has 15 residues.

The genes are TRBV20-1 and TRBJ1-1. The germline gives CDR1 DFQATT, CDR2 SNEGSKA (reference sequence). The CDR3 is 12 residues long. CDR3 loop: CSASRADTEAFF.

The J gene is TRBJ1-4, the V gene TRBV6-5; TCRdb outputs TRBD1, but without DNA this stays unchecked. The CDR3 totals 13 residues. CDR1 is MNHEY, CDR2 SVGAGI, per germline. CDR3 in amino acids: CASSRTGNEKLFF.

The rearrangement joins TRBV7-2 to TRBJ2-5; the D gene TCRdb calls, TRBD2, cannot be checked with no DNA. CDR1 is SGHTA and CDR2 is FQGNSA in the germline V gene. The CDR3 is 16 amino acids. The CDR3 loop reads CASSLEGHAGQETQYF.

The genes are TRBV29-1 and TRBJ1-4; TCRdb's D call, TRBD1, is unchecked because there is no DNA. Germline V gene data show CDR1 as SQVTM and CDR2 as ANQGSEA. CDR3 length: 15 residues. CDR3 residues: CSVQNLGQSGEKLFF.

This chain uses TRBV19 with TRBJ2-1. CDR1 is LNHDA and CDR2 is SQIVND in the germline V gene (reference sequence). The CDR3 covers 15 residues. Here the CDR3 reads CASKRSHEGYNEQFF.

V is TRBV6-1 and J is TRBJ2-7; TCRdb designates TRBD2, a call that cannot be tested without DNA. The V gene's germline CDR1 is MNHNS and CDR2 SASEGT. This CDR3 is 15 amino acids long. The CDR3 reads CASSASAGDSYEQYF.

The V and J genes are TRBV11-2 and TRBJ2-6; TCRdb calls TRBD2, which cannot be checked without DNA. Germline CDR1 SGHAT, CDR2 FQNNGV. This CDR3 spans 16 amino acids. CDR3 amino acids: CASSLEGGTGANVLTF.

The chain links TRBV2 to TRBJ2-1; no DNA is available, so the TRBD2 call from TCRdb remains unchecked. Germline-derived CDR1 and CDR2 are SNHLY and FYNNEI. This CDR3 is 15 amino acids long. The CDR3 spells CASSPGTSGTDEQFF.

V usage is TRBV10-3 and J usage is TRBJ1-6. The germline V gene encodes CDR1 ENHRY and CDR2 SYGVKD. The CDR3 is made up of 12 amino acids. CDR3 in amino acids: CATSVSNSPLHF.

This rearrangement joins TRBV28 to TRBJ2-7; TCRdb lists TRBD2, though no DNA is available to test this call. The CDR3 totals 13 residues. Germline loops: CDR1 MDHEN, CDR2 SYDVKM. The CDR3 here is CASRYQGGHEQYF. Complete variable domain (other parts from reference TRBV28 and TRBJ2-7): DVKVTQSSRYLVKRTGEKVFLECVQDMDHENMFWYRQDPGLGLRLIYFSYDVKMKEKGDIPEGYSVSREKKERFSLILESASTNQTSMYLCASRYQGGHEQYFGPGTRLTVT.

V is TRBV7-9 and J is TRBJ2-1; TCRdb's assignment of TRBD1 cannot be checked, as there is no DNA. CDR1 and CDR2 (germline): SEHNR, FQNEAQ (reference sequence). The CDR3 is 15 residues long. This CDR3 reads CASSSPGQGRNEQFF.

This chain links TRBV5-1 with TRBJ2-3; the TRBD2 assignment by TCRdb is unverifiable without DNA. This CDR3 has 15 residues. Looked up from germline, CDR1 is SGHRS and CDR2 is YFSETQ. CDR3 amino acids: CASSPGLAGSETQYF.

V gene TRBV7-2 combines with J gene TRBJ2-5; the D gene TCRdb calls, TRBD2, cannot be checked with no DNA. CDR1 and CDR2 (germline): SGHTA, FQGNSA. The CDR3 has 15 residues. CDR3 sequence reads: CASSFRLAGWETQYF.

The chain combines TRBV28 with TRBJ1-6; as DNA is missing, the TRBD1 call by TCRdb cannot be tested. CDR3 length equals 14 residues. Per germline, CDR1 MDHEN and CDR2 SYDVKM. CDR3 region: CASSYRDRGSPLHF.